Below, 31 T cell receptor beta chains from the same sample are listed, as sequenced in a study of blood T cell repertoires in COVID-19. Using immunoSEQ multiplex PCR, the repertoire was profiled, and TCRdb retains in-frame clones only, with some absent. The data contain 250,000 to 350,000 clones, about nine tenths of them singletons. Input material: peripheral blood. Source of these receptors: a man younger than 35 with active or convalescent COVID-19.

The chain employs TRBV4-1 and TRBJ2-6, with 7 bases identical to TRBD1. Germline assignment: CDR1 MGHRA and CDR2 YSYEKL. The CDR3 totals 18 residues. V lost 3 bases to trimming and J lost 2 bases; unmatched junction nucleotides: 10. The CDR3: CASSHRSSGGAGANVLTF. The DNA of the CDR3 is TGCGCCAGCAGCCATAGAAGCTCAGGGGGAGCTGGGGCCAACGTCCTGACTTTC.

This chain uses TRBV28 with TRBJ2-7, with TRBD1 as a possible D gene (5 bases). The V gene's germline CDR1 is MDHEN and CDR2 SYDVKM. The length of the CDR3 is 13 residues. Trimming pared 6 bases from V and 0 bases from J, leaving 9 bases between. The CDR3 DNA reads TGTGCCAGCAGCCTGGACAACTCCTACGAGCAGTACTTC. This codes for CASSLDNSYEQYF.

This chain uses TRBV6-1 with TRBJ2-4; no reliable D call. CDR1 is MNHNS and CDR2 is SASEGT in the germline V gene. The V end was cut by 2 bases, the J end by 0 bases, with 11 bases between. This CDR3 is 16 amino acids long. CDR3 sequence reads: CASSEQKSLAKNIQYF. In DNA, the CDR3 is TGTGCCAGCAGTGAACAGAAGTCCCTAGCCAAAAACATTCAGTACTTC.

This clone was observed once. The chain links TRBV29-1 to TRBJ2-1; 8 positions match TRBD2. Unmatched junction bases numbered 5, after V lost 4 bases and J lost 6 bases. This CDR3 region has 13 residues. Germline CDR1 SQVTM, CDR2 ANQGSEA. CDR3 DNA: TGCAGCGTTGGTACGCTAGCGGGCAATGAGCAGTTCTTC. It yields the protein CSVGTLAGNEQFF.

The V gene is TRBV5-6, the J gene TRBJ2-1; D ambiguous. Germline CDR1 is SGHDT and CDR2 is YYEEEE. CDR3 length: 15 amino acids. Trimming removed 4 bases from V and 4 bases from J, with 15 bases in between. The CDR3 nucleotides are TGTGCCAGCAGCAGCGTAGGATCGCCGTACAATGAGCAGTTCTTC. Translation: CASSSVGSPYNEQFF.

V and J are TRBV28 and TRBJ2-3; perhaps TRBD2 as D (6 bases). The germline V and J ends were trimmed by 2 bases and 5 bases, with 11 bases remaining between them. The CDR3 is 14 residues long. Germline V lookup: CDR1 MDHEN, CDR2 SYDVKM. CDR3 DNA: TGTGCCAGCAGTTTAACTAGCACGCGAGATACGCAGTATTTT. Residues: CASSLTSTRDTQYF.

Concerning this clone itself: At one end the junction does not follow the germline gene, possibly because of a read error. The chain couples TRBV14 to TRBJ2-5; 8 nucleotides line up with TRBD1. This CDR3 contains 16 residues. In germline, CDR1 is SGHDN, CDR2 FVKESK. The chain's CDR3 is CASSKDLGQGQETQYF. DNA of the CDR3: TGTGCCAGCAGCAAAGACCTAGGACAGGGACAAGAGACCCAGTACTTC.

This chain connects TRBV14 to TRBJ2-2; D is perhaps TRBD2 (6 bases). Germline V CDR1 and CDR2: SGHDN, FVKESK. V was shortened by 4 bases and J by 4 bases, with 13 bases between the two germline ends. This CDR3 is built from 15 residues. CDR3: CASSPYGGPTGELFF. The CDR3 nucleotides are TGTGCCAGCAGCCCGTATGGAGGGCCCACCGGGGAGCTGTTTTTT.

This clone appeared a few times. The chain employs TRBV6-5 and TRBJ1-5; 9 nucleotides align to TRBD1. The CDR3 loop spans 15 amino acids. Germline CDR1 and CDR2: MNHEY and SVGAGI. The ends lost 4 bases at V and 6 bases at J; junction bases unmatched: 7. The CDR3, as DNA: TGTGCCAGCAGTTCCCGGACAGGGGTAGGTCAGCCCCAGCATTTT. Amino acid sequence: CASSSRTGVGQPQHF.

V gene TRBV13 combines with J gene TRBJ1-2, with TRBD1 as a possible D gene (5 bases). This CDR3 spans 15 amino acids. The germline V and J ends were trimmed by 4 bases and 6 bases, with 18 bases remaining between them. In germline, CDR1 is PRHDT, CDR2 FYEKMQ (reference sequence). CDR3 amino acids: CASSSGGLPMDGYTF. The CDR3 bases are TGTGCCAGCAGCTCGGGGGGACTGCCCATGGATGGCTACACCTTC. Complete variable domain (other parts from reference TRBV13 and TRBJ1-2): AAGVIQSPRHLIKEKRETATLKCYPIPRHDTVYWYQQGPGQDPQFLISFYEKMQSDKGSIPDRFSAQQFSDYHSELNMSSLELGDSALYFCASSSGGLPMDGYTFGSGTRLTVV.

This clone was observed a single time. CDR3 in amino acids: CASSFLGDRGNTIYF. DNA for the CDR3: TGTGCCAGCAGTTTCTTGGGCGACAGGGGAAACACCATATATTTT. This rearrangement joins TRBV6-5 to TRBJ1-3; perhaps TRBD1 as D (6 bases). Germline V gene data show CDR1 as MNHEY and CDR2 as SVGAGI. The germline V and J ends were trimmed by 4 bases and 4 bases, with 14 bases remaining between them. CDR3 size: 15 residues.

The CDR3 DNA reads TGTGCCAGTAGTTGGGCCGGGAACGTCTACGAGCAGTACTTC. Translated, it gives CASSWAGNVYEQYF. This chain links TRBV19 with TRBJ2-7; the D gene is possibly TRBD2 (5 bases). The CDR3 extends over 14 amino acids. V lost 5 bases to trimming and J lost 3 bases, with 14 bases between them. Germline-derived CDR1 and CDR2 are LNHDA and SQIVND (reference sequence).

The CDR3 DNA reads as TGTGCCAGCAGTTCCCAATGGGGGCGGACTACCTTC. It yields the protein CASSSQWGRTTF. The chain uses TRBV28 and TRBJ1-2; maybe TRBD1 (6 bases). Trimming took off 4 bases at V and 14 bases at J, with 17 bases between the two ends. The V gene's germline CDR1 is MDHEN and CDR2 SYDVKM. CDR3 size: 12 residues.

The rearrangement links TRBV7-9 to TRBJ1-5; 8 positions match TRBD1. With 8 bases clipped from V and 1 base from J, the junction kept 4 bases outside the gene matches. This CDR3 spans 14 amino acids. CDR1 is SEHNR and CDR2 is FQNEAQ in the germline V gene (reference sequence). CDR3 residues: CASADRDSNQPQHF. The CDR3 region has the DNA TGTGCCAGCGCGGACAGGGACAGCAATCAGCCCCAGCATTTT.

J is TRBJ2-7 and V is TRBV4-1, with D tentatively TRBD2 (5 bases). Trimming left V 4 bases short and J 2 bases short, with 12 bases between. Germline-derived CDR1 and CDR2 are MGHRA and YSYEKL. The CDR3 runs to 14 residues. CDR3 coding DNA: TGCGCCAGCAGCCGTGAGGGATGGCCCTACGAGCAGTACTTC. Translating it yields CASSREGWPYEQYF.

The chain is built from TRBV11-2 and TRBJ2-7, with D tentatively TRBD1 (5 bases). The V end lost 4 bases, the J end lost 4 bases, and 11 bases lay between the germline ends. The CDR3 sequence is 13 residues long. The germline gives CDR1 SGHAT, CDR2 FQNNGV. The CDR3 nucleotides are TGTGCCAGCAGCTACAGGACGGGTTACGAGCAGTACTTC. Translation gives CASSYRTGYEQYF.

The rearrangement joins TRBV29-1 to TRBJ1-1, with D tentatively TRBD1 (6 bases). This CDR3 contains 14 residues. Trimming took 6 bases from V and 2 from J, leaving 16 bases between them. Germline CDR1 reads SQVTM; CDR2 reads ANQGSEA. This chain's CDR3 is CSVKGRGGNTEAFF. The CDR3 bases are TGCAGCGTCAAAGGGAGGGGGGGAAACACTGAAGCTTTCTTT.

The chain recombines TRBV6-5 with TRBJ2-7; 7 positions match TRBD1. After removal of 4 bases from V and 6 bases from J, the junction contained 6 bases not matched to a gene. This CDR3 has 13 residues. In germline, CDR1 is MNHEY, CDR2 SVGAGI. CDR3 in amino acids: CASSSRTGGEQYF. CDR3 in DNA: TGTGCCAGCAGTTCGCGGACAGGTGGCGAGCAGTACTTC.

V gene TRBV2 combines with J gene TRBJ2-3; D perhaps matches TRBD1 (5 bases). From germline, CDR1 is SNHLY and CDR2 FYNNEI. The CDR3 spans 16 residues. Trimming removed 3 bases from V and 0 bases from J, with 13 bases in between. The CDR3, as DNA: TGTGCCAGCAGTGACTTTCGTCAGGGAAGCACAGATACGCAGTATTTT. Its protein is CASSDFRQGSTDTQYF.

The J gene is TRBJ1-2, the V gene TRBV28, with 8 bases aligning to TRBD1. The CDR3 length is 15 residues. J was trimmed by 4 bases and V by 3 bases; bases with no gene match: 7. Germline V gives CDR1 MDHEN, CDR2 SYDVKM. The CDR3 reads CASSLGQGAIYGYTF. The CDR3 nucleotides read TGTGCCAGCAGTTTGGGTCAGGGGGCTATCTATGGCTACACCTTC.

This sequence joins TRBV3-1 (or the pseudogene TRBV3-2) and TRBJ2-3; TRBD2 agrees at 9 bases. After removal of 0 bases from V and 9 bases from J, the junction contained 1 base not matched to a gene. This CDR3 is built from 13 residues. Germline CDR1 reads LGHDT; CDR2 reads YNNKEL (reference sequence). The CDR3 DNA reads TGTGCCAGCAGCCAAGACAGCGGGAGGACGCAGTATTTT. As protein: CASSQDSGRTQYF.

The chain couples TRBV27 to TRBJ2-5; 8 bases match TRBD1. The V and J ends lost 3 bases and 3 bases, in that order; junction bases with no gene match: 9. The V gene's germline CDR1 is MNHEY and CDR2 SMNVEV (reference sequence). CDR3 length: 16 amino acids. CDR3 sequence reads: CASSLIGTGAKETQYF. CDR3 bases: TGTGCCAGCAGTTTGATTGGGACAGGAGCCAAAGAGACCCAGTACTTC.

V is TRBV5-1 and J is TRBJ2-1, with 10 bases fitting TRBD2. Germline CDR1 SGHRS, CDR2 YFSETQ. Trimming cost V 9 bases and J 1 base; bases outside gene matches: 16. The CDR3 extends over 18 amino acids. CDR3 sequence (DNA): TGCGCCACCTCGGGAGCGGGAGGGCCTTTAACTTCCTACAATGAGCAGTTCTTC. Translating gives CATSGAGGPLTSYNEQFF. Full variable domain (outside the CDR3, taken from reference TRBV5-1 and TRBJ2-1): KAGVTQTPRYLIKTRGQQVTLSCSPISGHRSVSWYQQTPGQGLQFLFEYFSETQRNKGNFPGRFSGRQFSNSRSEMNVSTLELGDSALYLCATSGAGGPLTSYNEQFFGPGTRLTVL.

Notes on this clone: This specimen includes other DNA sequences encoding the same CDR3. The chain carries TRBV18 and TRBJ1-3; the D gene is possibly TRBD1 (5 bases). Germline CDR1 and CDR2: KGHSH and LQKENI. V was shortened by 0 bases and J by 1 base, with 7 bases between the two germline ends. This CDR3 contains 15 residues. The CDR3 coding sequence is TGTGCCAGCTCACCACCGGGGGGATCTGGAAACACCATATATTTT. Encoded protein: CASSPPGGSGNTIYF.

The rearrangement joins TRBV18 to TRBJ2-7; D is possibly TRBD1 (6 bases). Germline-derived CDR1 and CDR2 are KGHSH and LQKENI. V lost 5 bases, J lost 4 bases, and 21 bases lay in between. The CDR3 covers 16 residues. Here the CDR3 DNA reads TGTGCCAGCTCATCCAGACAGGAAGCAGACCTTTACGAGCAGTACTTC. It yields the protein CASSSRQEADLYEQYF.

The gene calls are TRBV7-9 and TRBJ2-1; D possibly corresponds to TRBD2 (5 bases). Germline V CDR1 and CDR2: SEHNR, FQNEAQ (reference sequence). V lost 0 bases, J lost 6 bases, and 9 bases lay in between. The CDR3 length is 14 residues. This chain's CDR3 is CASSLALGLNEQFF. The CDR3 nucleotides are TGTGCCAGCAGCTTAGCGCTAGGACTCAATGAGCAGTTCTTC.

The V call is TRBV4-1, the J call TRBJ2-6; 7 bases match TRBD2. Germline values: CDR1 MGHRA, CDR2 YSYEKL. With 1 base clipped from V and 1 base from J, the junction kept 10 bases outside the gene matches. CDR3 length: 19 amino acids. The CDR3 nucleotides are TGCGCCAGCAGCCAAGGGGGGACTACAATCCTGTCTGGGGCCAACGTCCTGACTTTC. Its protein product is CASSQGGTTILSGANVLTF.

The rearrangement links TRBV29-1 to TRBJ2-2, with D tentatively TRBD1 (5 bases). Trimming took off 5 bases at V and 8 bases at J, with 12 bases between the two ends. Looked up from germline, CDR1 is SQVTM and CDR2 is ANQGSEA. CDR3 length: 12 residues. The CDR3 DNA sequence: TGCAGCGTTAAAGGCAGGGCTGGGGAGCTGTTTTTT. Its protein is CSVKGRAGELFF.

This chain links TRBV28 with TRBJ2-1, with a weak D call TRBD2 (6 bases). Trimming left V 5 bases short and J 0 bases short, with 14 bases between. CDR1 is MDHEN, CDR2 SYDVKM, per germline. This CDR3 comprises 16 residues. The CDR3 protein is CASSPRAGSSYNEQFF. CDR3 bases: TGTGCCAGCAGTCCAAGAGCGGGTAGCTCCTACAATGAGCAGTTCTTC. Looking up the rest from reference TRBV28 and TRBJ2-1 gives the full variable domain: DVKVTQSSRYLVKRTGEKVFLECVQDMDHENMFWYRQDPGLGLRLIYFSYDVKMKEKGDIPEGYSVSREKKERFSLILESASTNQTSMYLCASSPRAGSSYNEQFFGPGTRLTVL.

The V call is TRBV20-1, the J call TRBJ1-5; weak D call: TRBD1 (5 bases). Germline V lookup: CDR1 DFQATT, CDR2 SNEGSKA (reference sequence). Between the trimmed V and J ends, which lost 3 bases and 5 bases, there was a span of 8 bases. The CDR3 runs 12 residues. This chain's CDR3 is CSASRRDQPQHF. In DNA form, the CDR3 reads TGCAGTGCTAGTCGCAGGGATCAGCCCCAGCATTTT.

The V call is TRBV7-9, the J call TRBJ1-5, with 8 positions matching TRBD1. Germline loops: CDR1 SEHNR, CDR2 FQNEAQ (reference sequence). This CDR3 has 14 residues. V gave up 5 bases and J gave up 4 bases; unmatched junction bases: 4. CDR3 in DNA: TGTGCCAGCAGCCCTGGACAGGGTAATCAGCCCCAGCATTTT. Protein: CASSPGQGNQPQHF.